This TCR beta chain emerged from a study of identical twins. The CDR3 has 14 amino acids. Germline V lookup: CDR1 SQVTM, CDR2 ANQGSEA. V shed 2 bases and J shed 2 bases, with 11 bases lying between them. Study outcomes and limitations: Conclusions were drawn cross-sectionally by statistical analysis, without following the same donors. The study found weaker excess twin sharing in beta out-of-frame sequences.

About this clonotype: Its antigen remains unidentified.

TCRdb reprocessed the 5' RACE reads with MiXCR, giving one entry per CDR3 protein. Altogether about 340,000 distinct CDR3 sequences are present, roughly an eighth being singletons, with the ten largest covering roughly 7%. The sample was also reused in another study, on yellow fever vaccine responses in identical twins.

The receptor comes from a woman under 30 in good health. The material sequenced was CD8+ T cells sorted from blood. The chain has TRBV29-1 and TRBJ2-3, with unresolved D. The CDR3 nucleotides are TGCAGCGTTGAACCGGCCCCCCTCACAGATACGCAGTATTTT. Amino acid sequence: CSVEPAPLTDTQYF.